These 24 T cell receptor beta chains were sequenced from one sample in a study of blood T cell repertoires in COVID-19. Sequenced by immunoSEQ multiplex PCR; TCRdb stores in-frame clones only, minus some. The table has 300,000 to 350,000 clones, over 75% seen once. Sequenced sample: PBMCs or T cells enriched from blood (not recorded which). The receptors were gathered from a woman aged 25 to 39 who had recovered from COVID-19.

V usage is TRBV5-1 and J usage is TRBJ2-7, with 8 positions matching TRBD1. Germline loops: CDR1 SGHRS, CDR2 YFSETQ. V gave up 0 bases and J gave up 2 bases; unmatched junction bases: 13. The CDR3 runs to 18 residues. The CDR3 DNA follows: TGCGCCAGCAGCTTGGAGCTGATGGCGGACAGGGCAACCTACGAGCAGTACTTC. It encodes CASSLELMADRATYEQYF.

This clone was seen just once. V is TRBV6-5 and J is TRBJ2-2; D gene ambiguous. The length of the CDR3 is 13 residues. V dropped 6 bases and J dropped 1 base, with 6 bases sitting between them. Germline V gene data show CDR1 as MNHEY and CDR2 as SVGAGI. CDR3 sequence (DNA): TGTGCCAGCAGACCACAGAACACCGGGGAGCTGTTTTTT. Its protein is CASRPQNTGELFF.

The chain combines TRBV7-8 with TRBJ1-5; 10 bases agree with TRBD1. Germline CDR1 and CDR2: SGHVS and FQNEAQ. The J segment lost 4 bases and the V segment lost 3 bases, leaving 6 bases of the junction unmatched. CDR3 size: 16 residues. CDR3 sequence reads: CASSFSTGGRNQPQHF. In nucleotides, the CDR3 is TGTGCCAGCAGCTTCTCGACAGGGGGCCGGAATCAGCCCCAGCATTTT.

The sample holds a few counts of this clone. The chain recombines TRBV28 with TRBJ2-1, with D maybe TRBD1 (6 bases). Between the trimmed V and J ends, which lost 5 bases and 1 base, there was a span of 24 bases. CDR3 length: 19 amino acids. The germline V gene encodes CDR1 MDHEN and CDR2 SYDVKM. CDR3 loop: CASSPNTHRRGSSYNEQFF. The CDR3 region has the DNA TGTGCCAGCAGTCCCAACACGCACCGCAGGGGTAGTTCCTACAATGAGCAGTTCTTC.

The chain links TRBV4-2 to TRBJ2-7; D remains ambiguous. The CDR3 runs to 13 residues. Per germline, CDR1 LGHNA and CDR2 YNFKEQ. The ends were cut back, 4 bases at V and 2 bases at J, with 9 bases in the middle. CDR3 protein: CASSPDRAYEQYF. CDR3 coding DNA: TGTGCCAGCAGCCCTGATCGGGCCTACGAGCAGTACTTC.

The V and J genes are TRBV6-2 or TRBV6-3 and TRBJ2-2; D is possibly TRBD2 (7 bases). In germline, CDR1 is MNHEY, CDR2 SVGEGT. This CDR3 is 17 amino acids long. V lost 1 base to trimming and J lost 3 bases, with 15 bases between them. The CDR3 spells CASSYFKGGPDTGELFF. The CDR3 DNA is TGTGCCAGCAGTTACTTCAAGGGGGGGCCGGACACCGGGGAGCTGTTTTTT.

This clone was picked up a small number of times. The genes are TRBV10-3 and TRBJ1-5; D is unclear. This CDR3 is built from 15 residues. The V end lost 2 bases, the J end lost 3 bases, and 11 bases lay between the germline ends. The germline V gene encodes CDR1 ENHRY and CDR2 SYGVKD. CDR3 protein: CAISEGGLDNQPQHF. The CDR3, as DNA: TGTGCCATCAGTGAGGGCGGGTTGGACAATCAGCCCCAGCATTTT.

The CDR3 DNA follows: TGTGCCAGCAGCTCCGGACTAGCGGGGGGGGGACAAGAGACCCAGTACTTC. This encodes CASSSGLAGGGQETQYF. The rearrangement links TRBV11-2 to TRBJ2-5, with TRBD2 identical over 15 bases. With 4 bases clipped from V and 2 bases from J, the junction kept 5 bases outside the gene matches. Germline CDR1 is SGHAT and CDR2 is FQNNGV. CDR3 length: 17 amino acids.

This chain links TRBV27 with TRBJ1-1; possible D gene TRBD1, 5 bases. V gave up 0 bases and J gave up 4 bases, with 15 bases separating them. Germline V gives CDR1 MNHEY, CDR2 SMNVEV (reference sequence). CDR3 size: 16 residues. The CDR3 here is CASSLSQGLMTTEAFF. The CDR3 nucleotides are TGTGCCAGCAGTTTATCTCAGGGTTTGATGACCACTGAAGCTTTCTTT.

The chain employs TRBV9 and TRBJ2-3; 10 positions agree with TRBD1. V gave up 2 bases and J gave up 6 bases; unmatched junction bases: 9. Germline V CDR1 and CDR2: SGDLS, YYNGEE. The CDR3 is 16 residues long. Here the CDR3 reads CASSVGPGQGKDTQYF. DNA for the CDR3: TGTGCCAGCAGCGTCGGTCCGGGACAGGGGAAGGATACGCAGTATTTT.

This chain uses TRBV11-3 with TRBJ2-1; unclear D gene. CDR1 and CDR2 from the germline V gene are SGHNT and YENEEA. The CDR3 runs 15 residues. V was clipped by 0 bases and J by 0 bases, with 6 bases between them. This CDR3 is CASSLDASSYNEQFF. CDR3 DNA: TGTGCCAGCAGCTTAGACGCCAGCTCCTACAATGAGCAGTTCTTC.

CDR3 in amino acids: CASSPRGGRVSYEQYF. The CDR3 DNA is TGCGCCAGCAGCCCGAGGGGGGGGCGGGTATCCTACGAGCAGTACTTC. V usage is TRBV4-1 and J usage is TRBJ2-7, with D tentatively TRBD2 (7 bases). This CDR3 contains 16 residues. CDR1 and CDR2 from the germline V gene are MGHRA and YSYEKL. Trimming pared 4 bases from V and 1 base from J, leaving 17 bases between.

The V and J genes are TRBV21-1 and TRBJ1-4; the table's D gene call, TRBD1, was not cross checked with the DNA. TRBV21-1 is given as a pseudogene. The CDR3 consists of 14 residues. The CDR3 is CASTPGQAHEKLFF. CDR3 bases: TGTGCCAGCACACCGGGACAGGCCCATGAAAAACTGTTTTTT.

The chain couples TRBV30 to TRBJ1-1; possible D gene TRBD1, 5 bases. This CDR3 region has 16 residues. V lost 3 bases to trimming and J lost 4 bases, with 21 bases between them. The germline CDR1 and CDR2 sequences are GTSNPN and SVGIG (reference sequence). The CDR3 DNA reads TGTGCCTGGAGCGCTCTTATGATGTGGGGGGGCACTGAAGCTTTCTTT. Its translation: CAWSALMMWGGTEAFF.

This clone has just one count. This sequence joins TRBV2 and TRBJ2-2; 10 bases match TRBD1. Germline CDR1 reads SNHLY; CDR2 reads FYNNEI. With 6 bases clipped from V and 7 bases from J, the junction kept 8 bases outside the gene matches. The CDR3 is 15 residues long. DNA of the CDR3: TGTGCCAGCAGGGACAGGGGGAGATGGGGCGGGGAGCTGTTTTTT. Translated, it gives CASRDRGRWGGELFF.

The rearrangement joins TRBV19 to TRBJ2-6, with TRBD1 matching over 7 bases. Germline CDR1 and CDR2: LNHDA and SQIVND (reference sequence). J was trimmed by 9 bases and V by 5 bases; bases with no gene match: 7. The length of the CDR3 is 14 residues. The CDR3 spells CASSPAGGGNVLTF. CDR3 DNA sequence: TGTGCCAGTAGTCCAGCAGGGGGTGGCAACGTCCTGACTTTC.

The rearrangement joins TRBV9 to TRBJ1-1, with 7 bases matching TRBD1. Trimming removed 3 bases from V and 0 bases from J; junction bases left unmatched: 2. This CDR3 is 14 amino acids long. Germline-derived CDR1 and CDR2 are SGDLS and YYNGEE. The CDR3 coding sequence is TGTGCCAGCAGCGGGGACAGTGTGAACACTGAAGCTTTCTTT. As protein: CASSGDSVNTEAFF.

The chain uses TRBV13 and TRBJ2-7; TRBD1 aligns across 9 bases. The CDR3 length is 14 residues. Germline-derived CDR1 and CDR2 are PRHDT and FYEKMQ (reference sequence). Losses at the gene ends were 4 bases for V and 5 bases for J; bases not matched to a gene: 6. Written as DNA, the CDR3 is TGTGCCAGCAGCTCCGGGACAGGGCGCGACGAGCAGTACTTC. As protein: CASSSGTGRDEQYF.

CDR3 in amino acids: CASGHGQGSNTGELFF. As DNA, the CDR3 is TGTGCTAGTGGGCATGGACAGGGGTCGAACACCGGGGAGCTGTTTTTT. The chain couples TRBV12-5 to TRBJ2-2; TRBD1 aligns across 9 bases. Germline trimming cut 6 bases from V and 0 bases from J; bases unmatched to any gene: 5. CDR1 LGHNT and CDR2 FRNRAP come from the germline V gene. The CDR3 has 16 amino acids. The entire variable domain, with the rest obtained from reference TRBV12-5 and TRBJ2-2, is as follows: DARVTQTPRHKVTEMGQEVTMRCQPILGHNTVFWYRQTMMQGLELLAYFRNRAPLDDSGMPKDRFSAEMPDATLATLKIQPSEPRDSAVYFCASGHGQGSNTGELFFGEGSRLTVL.

Turning to this clone: Distinct nucleotide sequences in the sample also encode this CDR3. The rearrangement uses TRBV20-1 and TRBJ2-7; 8 bases are a match to TRBD1. Trimming at V came to 3 bases and at J to 2 bases, leaving 6 bases not matched to a gene. CDR3 length: 14 residues. Germline lookup yields CDR1 DFQATT and CDR2 SNEGSKA (reference sequence). The CDR3 DNA is TGCAGTGCTAGTAGGACAGGGTTAACCTACGAGCAGTACTTC. It encodes CSASRTGLTYEQYF.

A word on this clone: At one end the junction does not follow the germline gene, possibly because of a read error. The genes are TRBV2 and TRBJ1-6; TRBD1 matches at 9 bases. There are 15 residues in the CDR3. CDR1 SNHLY and CDR2 FYNNEI come from the germline V gene. The DNA for the CDR3 is TGTGCCAGCAGGGAAGCCGGGACAGGGACTTCACCCCTCCACTTT. Protein sequence: CASREAGTGTSPLHF.

This rearrangement joins TRBV10-3 to TRBJ2-7; possible D gene TRBD2, 7 bases. This CDR3 is 15 amino acids long. V lost 6 bases and J lost 1, with 16 bases in between. The V gene's germline CDR1 is ENHRY and CDR2 SYGVKD. CDR3 in amino acids: CAISPPGEGSYEQYF. The DNA for the CDR3 is TGTGCCATCAGCCCACCAGGGGAGGGATCCTACGAGCAGTACTTC.

The CDR3 DNA follows: TGTGCCAGCAGCGGGAGACAGGGGTCGAACACTGAAGCTTTCTTT. Translating it yields CASSGRQGSNTEAFF. The J gene is TRBJ1-1, the V gene TRBV9, with 8 bases fitting TRBD1. The CDR3 totals 15 residues. Looked up from germline, CDR1 is SGDLS and CDR2 is YYNGEE. V lost 3 bases, J lost 1 base, and 5 bases stayed unmatched.

V is TRBV7-6 and J is TRBJ2-3, with D possibly TRBD2 on 5 matching bases. The CDR3 consists of 17 residues. Trimming removed 1 base at V and 0 bases at J, with 14 bases between. Germline loops: CDR1 SGHVS, CDR2 FNYEAQ. The CDR3 loop reads CASSLVGTRASTDTQYF. CDR3 DNA: TGTGCCAGCAGCTTAGTGGGAACTAGAGCTAGCACAGATACGCAGTATTTT.